The 5 T cell receptor beta chains below were found in one sample sequenced in a study of T-cell reconstitution after alpha-beta-depleted transplantation in children (dated by TCRdb to 2016 to 2018). Library creation used PCR. The instrument given in TCRdb is Illumina HiSeq 2500. TCR library preparation used molecular barcoding, with unique molecular identifiers applied to normalize quantification of the TCRbeta repertoire. TCRdb cleaned the public reads at Q25 with fastp, built clones with MiXCR and kept in-frame beta chains. All rows with the same CDR3 protein become a single entry with the most common DNA and genes. For this sample there are about 640,000 distinct CDR3 sequences; approximately 15% appear just once. The ten largest clones take up 0.8% to 1.1% of the sample. This specimen was PBMCs from the stem cell graft donor, taken from the stem cell graft. These receptors were obtained from a human donor who donated a stem cell graft to a child with acute myeloid leukemia.

Many counts were recorded for this clonotype. This sequence joins TRBV20-1 and TRBJ2-7; D remains ambiguous. CDR3 length: 14 amino acids. Deletions cut 0 bases from V and 6 bases from J, with 15 bases between. The germline gives CDR1 DFQATT, CDR2 SNEGSKA (reference sequence). CDR3 region: CSARDTSRFGEQYF. The CDR3 region has the DNA TGCAGTGCTAGAGATACCTCTCGTTTCGGCGAGCAGTACTTC.

In this sample, this clonotype turned up once. V is TRBV4-1 and J is TRBJ1-5, with D perhaps matching TRBD1 (6 bases). Germline CDR1 is MGHRA and CDR2 is YSYEKL. The CDR3 runs 16 residues. Trimming removed 3 bases from V and 2 bases from J, with 14 bases in between. The CDR3 protein is CASSHRGGQGNQPQHF. For the CDR3, the DNA is TGCGCCAGCAGCCACCGGGGGGGGCAAGGCAATCAGCCCCAGCATTTT.

This clonotype was counted ten times or more. The chain joins TRBV20-1 to TRBJ1-4; D remains unclear. Trimming left V 2 bases short and J 8 bases short, with 9 bases between. Looked up from germline, CDR1 is DFQATT and CDR2 is SNEGSKA (reference sequence). This CDR3 has 12 residues. The CDR3 DNA follows: TGCAGTGCTAGACCGGATAACGAAAAACTGTTTTTT. Amino acid sequence: CSARPDNEKLFF.

This clonotype was seen repeatedly, ten times or more. This chain links TRBV20-1 with TRBJ2-3, with TRBD2 identical over 13 bases. V gave up 6 bases and J gave up 4 bases; unmatched junction bases: 7. Germline V gene lookup returns CDR1 DFQATT and CDR2 SNEGSKA (reference sequence). The CDR3 loop spans 15 amino acids. The CDR3 loop is CSAPGLAGPADTQYF. CDR3 bases: TGCAGTGCCCCGGGACTAGCGGGACCGGCAGATACGCAGTATTTT.

This clonotype was counted a few times. This chain uses TRBV7-9 with TRBJ2-5, with 9 bases fitting TRBD1. CDR3 length: 15 amino acids. Per germline, CDR1 SEHNR and CDR2 FQNEAQ (reference sequence). The ends lost 6 bases at V and 5 bases at J; junction bases unmatched: 10. CDR3 sequence: CASRSGTGFWETQYF. CDR3 DNA sequence: TGTGCCAGCAGATCCGGGACAGGGTTCTGGGAGACCCAGTACTTC.